What follows is one T cell receptor (beta chain) and its context. Its specificity is not known. Trimming at V came to 8 bases and at J to 5 bases, leaving 7 bases not matched to a gene. Germline V lookup: CDR1 SGHDT, CDR2 YYEEEE. CDR3 size: 15 residues. The data were obtained in a study of cytomegalovirus exposure and HLA in healthy donors. Study as a whole: Out of about 190 million T cells, an earlier analysis found roughly 100 million unique TCR beta sequences in total. There were about 85 million unique TCRs (from HLA-typed donors) in an early data release.

Study-level findings and limits: Trimming of TCR beta V- and J-genes showed a link, identified in a later analysis, to a missense DCLRE1C variant. Some V segments, TRBV6-2 and TRBV6-3 among them, were indistinguishable and were therefore excluded.

The study ran its PCR with 60 Vbeta and 13 Jbeta primers. Clones were sequenced by immunoSEQ multiplex PCR, and TCRdb holds only the in-frame ones, with some missing. The profile shows about 150,000 clones, around 9% of them singletons. The TCR sequence derives from a woman aged 35 to 49 in good health and CMV-seropositive. The specimen sequenced was PBMCs. This chain joins TRBV5-6 and TRBJ1-6, with 10 bases identical to TRBD1. The CDR3 DNA is TGTGCCAGTAATCCCGGGACAGGGGATAATTCACCCCTCCACTTT. This sequence encodes CASNPGTGDNSPLHF. Supplemented by reference TRBV5-6 and TRBJ1-6, the full variable domain reads DAGVTQSPTHLIKTRGQQVTLRCSPKSGHDTVSWYQQALGQGPQFIFQYYEEEERQRGNFPDRFSGHQFPNYSSELNVNALLLGDSALYLCASNPGTGDNSPLHFGNGTRLTVT.